The 8 T cell receptor beta chains listed next were all sequenced from one sample in a study of PD-1 blockade in classical Hodgkin lymphoma. Libraries were prepared by immunoSEQ multiplex PCR; TCRdb keeps only in-frame clonotypes and omits some of them. Of around 12,000 clones in the sample, around 74% are singletons; the top ten hold about 3.5%. Time point of the sample: cycle 4 day 1 (C4D1), after less than 7 weeks of nivolumab. Every patient was affected by relapse after autologous stem cell transplantation, while exposure to brentuximab vedotin was not uniform. Out of thawed PBMCs, magnetic negative selection purified CD4+ T cells. This specimen consisted of CD4+ T cells from blood, obtained before the fourth cycle of nivolumab. The receptors derive from a human donor with classical Hodgkin lymphoma.

V gene TRBV30 combines with J gene TRBJ1-6; 10 bases align to TRBD1. Unmatched junction bases numbered 8, after V lost 2 bases and J lost 10 bases. The CDR3 contains 15 residues. Germline V gives CDR1 GTSNPN, CDR2 SVGIG (reference sequence). The CDR3 nucleotides are TGTGCCTGGAGTACCCCCGGGACAGGGGTGTCACCCCTCCACTTT. Its translation is CAWSTPGTGVSPLHF.

The V and J genes are TRBV7-2 and TRBJ2-1, with 7 positions matching TRBD1. This CDR3 has 15 residues. Trimming cost V 7 bases and J 8 bases; bases outside gene matches: 14. From germline, CDR1 is SGHTA and CDR2 FQGNSA. The DNA of the CDR3 is TGTGCCAGCACCCCGACCGGGACAGCCAACGATGAGCAGTTCTTC. Its translation: CASTPTGTANDEQFF.

This clone was seen a single time. The genes are TRBV18 and TRBJ1-5, with no clear D. The CDR3 has 15 amino acids. V was trimmed by 3 bases and J by 4 bases, leaving 13 bases between them. CDR1 KGHSH and CDR2 LQKENI come from the germline V gene. The CDR3 region is CASSPKSGLNQPQHF. CDR3 sequence (DNA): TGTGCCAGCTCACCGAAATCGGGGTTAAATCAGCCCCAGCATTTT.

V is TRBV2 and J is TRBJ2-5; 8 bases are shared with TRBD1. The DNA end favors TRBJ2-7, so the J call may be wrong. CDR1 is SNHLY and CDR2 is FYNNEI in the germline V gene. This CDR3 region has 14 residues. The CDR3 protein is CASTFDRGGDEQYF. The CDR3 DNA reads TGTGCCAGCACTTTTGACAGGGGTGGGGACGAGCAGTACTTC.

The J gene is TRBJ1-3, the V gene TRBV18; D ambiguous. This CDR3 comprises 18 residues. Trimming took off 1 base at V and 0 bases at J, with 16 bases between the two ends. Germline V lookup: CDR1 KGHSH, CDR2 LQKENI. CDR3 amino acids: CASSPRRFSNVSGNTIYF. The CDR3 DNA sequence: TGTGCCAGCTCACCACGAAGGTTCTCGAACGTCTCTGGAAACACCATATATTTT. Supplemented by reference TRBV18 and TRBJ1-3, the full variable domain reads NAGVMQNPRHLVRRRGQEARLRCSPMKGHSHVYWYRQLPEEGLKFMVYLQKENIIDESGMPKERFSAEFPKEGPSILRIQQVVRGDSAAYFCASSPRRFSNVSGNTIYFGEGSWLTVV.

This clone was seen just once. The chain carries TRBV6-5 and TRBJ2-6; a weak D match, TRBD1 (5 bases). Per germline, CDR1 MNHEY and CDR2 SVGAGI. The CDR3 is made up of 15 amino acids. V gave up 6 bases and J gave up 2 bases, with 11 bases separating them. CDR3 region: CASSIGVTGANVLTF. As DNA, the CDR3 is TGTGCCAGCAGCATAGGGGTTACTGGGGCCAACGTCCTGACTTTC.

This chain uses TRBV5-1 with TRBJ2-7; D is ambiguous. The CDR3 has 11 residues. Between the trimmed V and J ends, which lost 5 bases and 4 bases, there was a span of 7 bases. Germline CDR1 SGHRS, CDR2 YFSETQ. The CDR3 is CASRSEYEQYF. The CDR3 coding sequence is TGCGCCAGCAGAAGCGAATACGAGCAGTACTTC. Together with reference TRBV5-1 and TRBJ2-7, the CDR3 gives the full variable domain: KAGVTQTPRYLIKTRGQQVTLSCSPISGHRSVSWYQQTPGQGLQFLFEYFSETQRNKGNFPGRFSGRQFSNSRSEMNVSTLELGDSALYLCASRSEYEQYFGPGTRLTVT.

This chain uses TRBV5-1 with TRBJ2-1; 7 bases map to TRBD2. V gave up 2 bases and J gave up 5 bases; unmatched junction bases: 7. There are 15 residues in the CDR3. Germline V CDR1 and CDR2: SGHRS, YFSETQ. As DNA, the CDR3 is TGCGCCAGCAGCTTTTTTGCGGGAGATAACAATGAGCAGTTCTTC. Translation gives CASSFFAGDNNEQFF.